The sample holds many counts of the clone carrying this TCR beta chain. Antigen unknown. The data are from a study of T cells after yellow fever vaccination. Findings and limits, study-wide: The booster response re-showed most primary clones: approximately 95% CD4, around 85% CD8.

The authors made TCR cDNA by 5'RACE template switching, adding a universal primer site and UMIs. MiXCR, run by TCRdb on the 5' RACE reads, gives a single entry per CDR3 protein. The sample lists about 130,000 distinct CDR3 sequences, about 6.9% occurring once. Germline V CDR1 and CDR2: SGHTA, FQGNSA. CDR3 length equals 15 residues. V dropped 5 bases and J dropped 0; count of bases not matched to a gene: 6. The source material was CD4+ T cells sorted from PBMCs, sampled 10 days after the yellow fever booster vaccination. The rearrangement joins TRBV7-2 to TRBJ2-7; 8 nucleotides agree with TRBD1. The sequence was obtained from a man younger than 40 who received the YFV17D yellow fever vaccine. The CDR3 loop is CASSPGGKTSYEQYF. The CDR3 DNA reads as TGTGCCAGCAGCCCAGGGGGCAAAACCTCCTACGAGCAGTACTTC.